The 7 T cell receptor beta chains presented below share a single source sample, sequenced in a study of T cell responses to AZD1222 COVID-19 vaccine. Data came from immunoSEQ multiplex PCR; TCRdb stores just in-frame clones and leaves some out. The sample has approximately 150,000 clones, around 88% seen once. The sample in question was peripheral blood, obtained on day 0 of MenACWY control vaccination. The receptor source for this set is an adult in good health.

The rearrangement links TRBV18 to TRBJ2-1; the match to TRBD2 covers 7 bases. The V and J ends lost 3 bases and 3 bases, in that order; junction bases with no gene match: 8. In germline, CDR1 is KGHSH, CDR2 LQKENI. The CDR3 runs 16 residues. The CDR3 DNA follows: TGTGCCAGCTCACCCGTAAGGGCTAGCGGCTACAATGAGCAGTTCTTC. This codes for CASSPVRASGYNEQFF. The complete variable domain, with remaining parts taken from reference TRBV18 and TRBJ2-1, reads NAGVMQNPRHLVRRRGQEARLRCSPMKGHSHVYWYRQLPEEGLKFMVYLQKENIIDESGMPKERFSAEFPKEGPSILRIQQVVRGDSAAYFCASSPVRASGYNEQFFGPGTRLTVL.

The V and J genes are TRBV18 and TRBJ2-2, with D unclear. Germline CDR1 reads KGHSH; CDR2 reads LQKENI. The CDR3 runs to 14 residues. V lost 3 bases, J lost 4 bases, and 9 bases lay in between. CDR3: CASSPGLTTGELFF. Written as DNA, the CDR3 is TGTGCCAGCTCACCTGGGCTAACCACCGGGGAGCTGTTTTTT.

The chain links TRBV28 to TRBJ2-3, with D perhaps matching TRBD2 (6 bases). The V end lost 1 base, the J end lost 4 bases, and 12 bases lay between the germline ends. Germline CDR1 is MDHEN and CDR2 is SYDVKM. There are 15 residues in the CDR3. The CDR3: CASSLLRGGADTQYF. The CDR3 coding sequence is TGTGCCAGCAGTTTATTGAGGGGAGGCGCAGATACGCAGTATTTT.

The rearrangement joins TRBV6-2 or TRBV6-3 to TRBJ1-1; D ambiguous. Trimming pared 2 bases from V and 5 bases from J, leaving 15 bases between. The germline V gene encodes CDR1 MNHEY and CDR2 SVGEGT. This CDR3 is built from 15 residues. The CDR3 sequence is CASSYLSRFGTEAFF. The CDR3 region has the DNA TGTGCCAGCAGTTACCTAAGTCGGTTCGGAACTGAAGCTTTCTTT.

V gene TRBV10-3 combines with J gene TRBJ2-2, with TRBD1 as a possible D gene (5 bases). Germline loops: CDR1 ENHRY, CDR2 SYGVKD. V gave up 3 bases and J gave up 3 bases, with 5 bases separating them. The CDR3 contains 13 residues. CDR3 sequence reads: CAISEGDTGELFF. CDR3 DNA sequence: TGTGCCATCAGTGAAGGGGACACCGGGGAGCTGTTTTTT.

This clone has just a few counts. The gene calls are TRBV9 and TRBJ1-1; 9 nucleotides match TRBD1. The CDR3 consists of 18 residues. V trimming: 0 bases; J trimming: 7 bases; junction bases outside the gene matches: 16. Germline V gives CDR1 SGDLS, CDR2 YYNGEE. CDR3 nucleotides: TGTGCCAGCAGCGTAGCTCCAACGGGACAGGGAAGGATGGGTGAAGCTTTCTTT. This translates into CASSVAPTGQGRMGEAFF. Drawing the rest from reference TRBV9 and TRBJ1-1, the complete variable domain is DSGVTQTPKHLITATGQRVTLRCSPRSGDLSVYWYQQSLDQGLQFLIQYYNGEERAKGNILERFSAQQFPDLHSELNLSSLELGDSALYFCASSVAPTGQGRMGEAFFGQGTRLTVV.

The chain carries TRBV2 and TRBJ1-3, with D possibly matching TRBD1 (6 bases). CDR3 length equals 16 residues. CDR1 and CDR2 (germline): SNHLY, FYNNEI. V dropped 4 bases and J dropped 0 bases, with 13 bases sitting between them. The CDR3 DNA sequence: TGTGCCAGCAGTGGGCAGGGGACTTTCTCTGGAAACACCATATATTTT. Amino acids: CASSGQGTFSGNTIYF.